This paragraph reports one T cell receptor beta chain. TCRdb independently ran MiXCR on the RT-PCR reads; one entry per CDR3 protein. The table has 95,000 to 120,000 distinct CDR3 sequences, approximately 40% seen once. The germline V and J ends were trimmed by 5 bases and 8 bases, with 15 bases remaining between them. The length of the CDR3 is 13 residues. The germline V gene encodes CDR1 SGHRS and CDR2 YFSETQ. The sample belongs to a study of patients and donors after allogeneic stem cell transplantation. Sequenced material: blood, either unsorted or a sorted T cell fraction (not recorded which). The chain carries TRBV5-1 and TRBJ2-3; possibly TRBD2 for D (5 bases). The clonotype was recovered from a human donor who was either an allogeneic HSCT recipient or a stem cell or donor lymphocyte infusion donor (not recorded which). It is not recorded whose cells these are; they may come from a transplant donor. The CDR3 DNA reads TGCGCCAGCAGGGGCCCCCCTGGAGGTACGCAGTATTTT. Its protein product is CASRGPPGGTQYF.